This passage covers 32 T cell receptor beta chains from one sample sequenced in a study of identical twins. TCRdb called the 5' RACE reads again in MiXCR, with one record for every CDR3 protein. In the table there are 650,000 to 800,000 distinct CDR3 sequences, over 8.5% of which are singletons. These same records also appear under a second study, on yellow fever vaccine responses in identical twins.

The sequenced sample was PBMCs. These receptors were taken from a woman between 18 and 30 years old in good health.

This clonotype has just a few counts. This chain connects TRBV29-1 to TRBJ2-1, with 9 bases that match TRBD2. Germline loops: CDR1 SQVTM, CDR2 ANQGSEA. The junction had 4 bases not matched to a gene; V was cut back by 3 bases and J by 1 base. The CDR3 runs 15 residues. In DNA form, the CDR3 reads TGCAGCGTTGATTGGAGCGGGGGGTCCTACAATGAGCAGTTCTTC. It specifies CSVDWSGGSYNEQFF.

The genes are TRBV20-1 and TRBJ2-7; 8 nucleotides align to TRBD2. V lost 3 bases to trimming and J lost 7 bases; unmatched junction nucleotides: 14. This CDR3 region has 15 residues. CDR1 and CDR2 from the germline V gene are DFQATT and SNEGSKA (reference sequence). This chain's CDR3 is CSASSGSSGSREQYF. CDR3 DNA sequence: TGCAGTGCTAGTTCCGGGTCTAGCGGGTCGCGGGAGCAGTACTTC.

The table lists this clonotype with many counts. This chain links TRBV6-5 with TRBJ2-7; TRBD1 is a possible D gene (6 bases). The ends were cut back, 7 bases at V and 7 bases at J, with 11 bases in the middle. This CDR3 has 11 residues. Germline V lookup: CDR1 MNHEY, CDR2 SVGAGI. The CDR3 reads CASNQGTEQYF. CDR3 DNA sequence: TGTGCCAGCAACCAGGGGACAGAGCAGTACTTC.

This clonotype showed up just a few times. The conserved closing phenylalanine or tryptophan is absent in this CDR3, likely reflecting a read error. The DNA is omitted, as the CDR3 cannot be located on it reliably, and the CDR3 follows TCRdb's listing. This rearrangement joins TRBV4-2 to TRBJ2-5; the table's TRBD2 call for D was not verified on the DNA. Germline CDR1 is LGHNA and CDR2 is YNFKEQ. The CDR3 is 12 amino acids long, termini counted. The chain's CDR3 is CASSQVIGGPGD.

The V gene is TRBV11-2, the J gene TRBJ2-1; a weak D match, TRBD2 (6 bases). This CDR3 is 14 amino acids long. The V gene lost 5 bases and the J gene lost 9 bases, with 17 bases spanning the gap. Per germline, CDR1 SGHAT and CDR2 FQNNGV. CDR3 sequence (DNA): TGTGCCAGCAGCATACCTAGGGGAGGTCCTGAGCAGTTCTTC. Protein: CASSIPRGGPEQFF.

The chain carries TRBV6-2 or TRBV6-3 and TRBJ2-7; 7 bases agree with TRBD1. In germline, CDR1 is MNHEY, CDR2 SVGEGT. CDR3 length: 13 residues. The J segment lost 3 bases and the V segment lost 6 bases, leaving 5 bases of the junction unmatched. CDR3 coding DNA: TGTGCCAGCAGCGACAGGGACATCTACGAGCAGTACTTC. Protein product: CASSDRDIYEQYF.

This clonotype was counted a few times. V usage is TRBV6-5 and J usage is TRBJ1-2; D remains ambiguous. The CDR3 contains 18 residues. The germline V gene has CDR1 MNHEY and CDR2 SVGAGI. Trimming removed 0 bases from V and 0 bases from J, with 17 bases in between. CDR3 protein: CASSYSPRRHTTNYGYTF. The CDR3 DNA follows: TGTGCCAGCAGTTACTCTCCGCGAAGACATACGACTAACTATGGCTACACCTTC.

Turning to this clonotype: An end of the junction does not agree with germline; a read error may underlie this. The chain joins TRBV7-9 to TRBJ2-4, with D possibly TRBD2 on 7 matching bases. The CDR3 is 14 amino acids. The germline V gene has CDR1 SEHNR and CDR2 FQNEAQ (reference sequence). The CDR3 is CASSREDSELLANF. CDR3 DNA sequence: TGTGCCAGCAGCCGGGAGGACAGCGAACTTTTGGCAAACTTC.

Ten or more counts support this clonotype. The V gene is TRBV7-2, the J gene TRBJ2-7, with D unclear. Looked up from germline, CDR1 is SGHTA and CDR2 is FQGNSA. The CDR3 runs to 11 residues. V was shortened by 3 bases and J by 4 bases, with 4 bases between the two germline ends. The chain's CDR3 is CASSFPYEQYF. CDR3 nucleotide sequence: TGTGCCAGCAGCTTCCCTTACGAGCAGTACTTC.

The chain couples TRBV11-2 to TRBJ1-2, with 8 bases lining up with TRBD1. CDR3 size: 18 residues. The V and J ends lost 3 bases and 2 bases, in that order; junction bases with no gene match: 14. CDR1 and CDR2 from the germline V gene are SGHAT and FQNNGV. The CDR3 loop is CASSLLDRGEQTNYGYTF. The CDR3 DNA sequence: TGTGCCAGCAGCTTGCTAGACAGGGGTGAGCAGACAAACTATGGCTACACCTTC.

Ten or more counts support this clonotype. This rearrangement joins TRBV4-3 to TRBJ2-1; 8 nucleotides agree with TRBD2. Looked up from germline, CDR1 is LGHNA and CDR2 is YSLEER. The CDR3 runs 17 residues. The V gene end was trimmed by 3 bases and the J gene end by 7 bases; junction bases not matched to a gene: 14. The CDR3 reads CASSQDTIRTSFNEQFF. The CDR3 DNA reads TGCGCCAGCAGCCAGGACACCATAAGGACTAGCTTTAATGAGCAGTTCTTC.

This clonotype appeared many times. This rearrangement joins TRBV5-6 to TRBJ2-3; D assignment may be TRBD1 or TRBD2 (5 bases each). The CDR3 is 16 residues long. The germline V gene has CDR1 SGHDT and CDR2 YYEEEE. The V gene lost 4 bases and the J gene lost 1 base, with 16 bases spanning the gap. The CDR3 DNA follows: TGTGCCAGCAGCCTGCCGGGGCAAGACGGCACAGATACGCAGTATTTT. This sequence encodes CASSLPGQDGTDTQYF.

This clonotype was recorded many times. The CDR3 coding sequence is TGTGCCAGCAGTGAAGCCCGCTCCGAGCAGTACTTC. Amino acids: CASSEARSEQYF. The chain couples TRBV2 to TRBJ2-7; unclear D gene. Looked up from germline, CDR1 is SNHLY and CDR2 is FYNNEI. V gave up 0 bases and J gave up 6 bases, with 6 bases separating them. CDR3 length: 12 amino acids.

The rearrangement uses TRBV2 and TRBJ2-7; tentative D call: TRBD2 (5 bases). This CDR3 is built from 16 residues. The germline V gene encodes CDR1 SNHLY and CDR2 FYNNEI. The V end lost 2 bases, the J end lost 0 bases, and 14 bases lay between the germline ends. This CDR3 is CASSERRTGSSYEQYF. The CDR3 nucleotides are TGTGCCAGCAGTGAAAGAAGGACGGGAAGCTCCTACGAGCAGTACTTC.

This clonotype was seen repeatedly, ten times or more. The chain is built from TRBV12-3 or TRBV12-4 and TRBJ2-1; 14 positions match TRBD2. V trimming: 6 bases; J trimming: 4 bases; junction bases outside the gene matches: 5. The CDR3 covers 16 residues. DNA of the CDR3: TGTGCCAGCAGCGGGACTAGCGGGGGCCCTTACAATGAGCAGTTCTTC. Encoded protein: CASSGTSGGPYNEQFF.

This clonotype was detected a few times. The V call is TRBV27, the J call TRBJ2-2, with D possibly being TRBD1 (6 bases). The CDR3 length is 14 residues. Looked up from germline, CDR1 is MNHEY and CDR2 is SMNVEV (reference sequence). With 5 bases removed from V and 5 bases from J, the gap between germline ends came to 12 bases. CDR3 in amino acids: CASSPVTGTGELFF. The CDR3 nucleotides are TGTGCCAGCAGTCCCGTAACAGGGACCGGGGAGCTGTTTTTT.

This clonotype was found many times. J is TRBJ2-3 and V is TRBV4-2; unclear D gene. The germline gives CDR1 LGHNA, CDR2 YNFKEQ. The CDR3 totals 13 residues. V shed 3 bases and J shed 0 bases, with 4 bases lying between them. The CDR3 DNA reads as TGTGCCAGCAGCCACCCTAGCACAGATACGCAGTATTTT. Protein: CASSHPSTDTQYF.

The chain couples TRBV29-1 to TRBJ2-1, with D perhaps TRBD2 (5 bases). Germline CDR1 and CDR2: SQVTM and ANQGSEA. V lost 7 bases and J lost 6, with 13 bases in between. This CDR3 comprises 12 residues. CDR3 nucleotides: TGCAGCGCCGCAAGGGAGTCCAATGAGCAGTTCTTC. This translates into CSAARESNEQFF.

This clonotype was recorded a few times. The chain is built from TRBV7-9 and TRBJ1-4; D gene ambiguous. This CDR3 is built from 14 residues. Trimming took 3 bases from V and 5 from J, leaving 10 bases between them. Germline-derived CDR1 and CDR2 are SEHNR and FQNEAQ (reference sequence). Here the CDR3 DNA reads TGTGCCAGCAGCTTGCCGGGGAGAAATGAAAAACTGTTTTTT. As protein: CASSLPGRNEKLFF.

This clonotype was picked up a small number of times. The V call is TRBV3-1, the J call TRBJ1-1; 7 nucleotides agree with TRBD1. J was trimmed by 0 bases and V by 3 bases; bases with no gene match: 1. This CDR3 has 14 amino acids. Germline values: CDR1 LGHDT, CDR2 YNNKEL (reference sequence). CDR3 sequence reads: CASSQGQMNTEAFF. The CDR3 DNA is TGTGCCAGCAGCCAGGGACAGATGAACACTGAAGCTTTCTTT.

The sample holds many counts of this clonotype. The CDR3, as DNA: TGTGCCAGCAGTGAAAGTTCAGAACAAGAGACCCAGTACTTC. Translated: CASSESSEQETQYF. The rearrangement joins TRBV25-1 to TRBJ2-5; D is uncertain. Deletions cut 2 bases from V and 2 bases from J, with 9 bases between. CDR3 length equals 14 residues. Germline V gene data show CDR1 as MGHDK and CDR2 as SYGVNS.

This clonotype has a handful of counts. The chain uses TRBV7-2 and TRBJ2-3; D gene uncertain. The CDR3 length is 12 residues. Trimming shortened V by 1 base and J by 14 bases, and 13 bases separated the two germline ends. In germline, CDR1 is SGHTA, CDR2 FQGNSA. In DNA, the CDR3 is TGTGCCAGCAGCTTAGATCTCCCAAACCCGTATTTT. This encodes CASSLDLPNPYF. Full variable domain (remainder filled in from reference TRBV7-2 and TRBJ2-3): GAGVSQSPSNKVTEKGKDVELRCDPISGHTALYWYRQSLGQGLEFLIYFQGNSAPDKSGLPSDRFSAERTGGSVSTLTIQRTQQEDSAVYLCASSLDLPNPYFGPGTRLTVL.

This clonotype occurred a few times. The rearrangement uses TRBV7-2 and TRBJ2-1; possible D gene TRBD2, 6 bases. V was trimmed by 5 bases and J by 8 bases, leaving 16 bases between them. CDR1 SGHTA and CDR2 FQGNSA come from the germline V gene. This CDR3 has 14 amino acids. In DNA, the CDR3 is TGTGCCAGCAGCCCGCGGGATAGGCAAGATGAGCAGTTCTTC. Translation gives CASSPRDRQDEQFF. The whole variable domain, remainder taken from reference TRBV7-2 and TRBJ2-1, is GAGVSQSPSNKVTEKGKDVELRCDPISGHTALYWYRQSLGQGLEFLIYFQGNSAPDKSGLPSDRFSAERTGGSVSTLTIQRTQQEDSAVYLCASSPRDRQDEQFFGPGTRLTVL.

This clonotype was observed at least ten times. The rearrangement links TRBV10-3 to TRBJ2-1; perhaps TRBD1 as D (5 bases). This CDR3 is 14 amino acids long. Looked up from germline, CDR1 is ENHRY and CDR2 is SYGVKD. Trimming took off 3 bases at V and 2 bases at J, with 8 bases between the two ends. As DNA, the CDR3 is TGTGCCATCAGTGACCAGGGAACCTACAATGAGCAGTTCTTC. The encoded protein is CAISDQGTYNEQFF.

This rearrangement joins TRBV4-1 to TRBJ2-7, with D perhaps assigned TRBD1 or TRBD2 (6 bases each). CDR1 MGHRA and CDR2 YSYEKL come from the germline V gene. With 0 bases removed from V and 4 bases from J, the gap between germline ends came to 13 bases. This CDR3 comprises 15 residues. CDR3 in amino acids: CASSQDTGAGYEQYF. The CDR3 bases are TGCGCCAGCAGCCAAGATACGGGGGCAGGTTACGAGCAGTACTTC.

This clonotype was observed at least ten times. The chain employs TRBV12-3 or TRBV12-4 and TRBJ2-2; D unclear. The CDR3 loop spans 14 amino acids. Trimming removed 6 bases at V and 0 bases at J, with 8 bases between. CDR3 coding DNA: TGTGCCAGCAGCGATACAACGAACACCGGGGAGCTGTTTTTT. Amino acid sequence: CASSDTTNTGELFF.

This clonotype was seen a handful of times. The chain has TRBV11-2 and TRBJ2-2; TRBD1 matches 8 bases. The CDR3 covers 15 residues. Germline trimming cut 1 base from V and 5 bases from J; bases unmatched to any gene: 3. Germline V CDR1 and CDR2: SGHAT, FQNNGV. CDR3: CASSLGDRGTGELFF. The CDR3 nucleotides read TGTGCCAGCAGCTTAGGCGACAGGGGTACCGGGGAGCTGTTTTTT.

This clonotype was observed a few times. The genes are TRBV7-3 and TRBJ2-1; 13 bases are a match to TRBD2. This CDR3 contains 17 residues. V was clipped by 2 bases and J by 0 bases; unmatched bases: 1. CDR1 SGHTA and CDR2 FQGTGA come from the germline V gene. CDR3 bases: TGTGCCAGCAGCTTAGGGACTAGCGGGGCCTCCTACAATGAGCAGTTCTTC. Protein product: CASSLGTSGASYNEQFF.

Ten or more counts support this clonotype. The chain employs TRBV13 and TRBJ2-3; D is tentatively TRBD1 or TRBD2 (5 bases each). CDR1 and CDR2 from the germline V gene are PRHDT and FYEKMQ (reference sequence). The CDR3 extends over 13 amino acids. The germline V and J ends were trimmed by 5 bases and 9 bases, with 15 bases remaining between them. The CDR3 DNA reads TGTGCCAGCAGCCCTTCGACCGGGACGACGCAGTATTTT. This codes for CASSPSTGTTQYF.

This clonotype was picked up many times. The chain carries TRBV12-3 or TRBV12-4 and TRBJ2-7; TRBD1 might be the D (5 bases). The CDR3 extends over 15 amino acids. Trimming removed 4 bases at V and 4 bases at J, with 17 bases between. CDR3 residues: CASSYLDTVGYEQYF. Here the CDR3 DNA reads TGTGCCAGCAGTTACTTGGACACGGTCGGTTACGAGCAGTACTTC.

The genes are TRBV4-3 and TRBJ2-2; 7 bases map to TRBD1. In germline, CDR1 is LGHNA, CDR2 YSLEER. The CDR3 length is 13 residues. The V gene end was trimmed by 5 bases and the J gene end by 5 bases; junction bases not matched to a gene: 2. CDR3 protein: CASSTGVTGELFF. The CDR3, as DNA: TGCGCCAGCAGCACAGGGGTGACCGGGGAGCTGTTTTTT.

The genes are TRBV27 and TRBJ2-7; D is uncertain. CDR1 MNHEY and CDR2 SMNVEV come from the germline V gene (reference sequence). With 6 bases removed from V and 4 bases from J, the gap between germline ends came to 13 bases. This CDR3 is built from 13 residues. CDR3: CASSPRPPYEQYF. In nucleotides, the CDR3 is TGTGCCAGCAGCCCACGGCCCCCTTACGAGCAGTACTTC.